These 23 T cell receptor beta chains came from one sample sequenced in a study of cytomegalovirus exposure and HLA in healthy donors. PCR involved 60 Vbeta and 13 Jbeta primers. Using immunoSEQ multiplex PCR, the repertoire was profiled, and TCRdb retains in-frame clones only, with some absent. In total, the table holds approximately 72,000 clones. Sample: PBMCs. These receptors all stem from a man between 40 and 49 years old in good health and CMV-seronegative.

CDR3 bases: TGTGCCAGCAGGGCCACAGGGTTAGATACGCAGTATTTT. Its protein is CASRATGLDTQYF. The chain recombines TRBV6-1 with TRBJ2-3, with D tentatively TRBD1 (6 bases). V lost 6 bases to trimming and J lost 5 bases, with 12 bases between them. In germline, CDR1 is MNHNS, CDR2 SASEGT. The CDR3 extends over 13 amino acids.

The CDR3 protein is CASSVTPDRTGNTIYF. The CDR3 DNA follows: TGTGCCAGCAGCGTTACTCCTGACAGAACTGGAAACACCATATATTTT. The chain uses TRBV9 and TRBJ1-3, with D possibly TRBD1 on 5 matching bases. This CDR3 spans 16 amino acids. Trimming shortened V by 2 bases and J by 2 bases, and 14 bases separated the two germline ends. Germline V gene sequence: CDR1 SGDLS, CDR2 YYNGEE.

V is TRBV6-5 and J is TRBJ1-4; 8 bases match TRBD1. V was pared by 6 bases and J by 4 bases, with 4 bases of the junction left unmatched. CDR1 MNHEY and CDR2 SVGAGI come from the germline V gene. The CDR3 has 14 residues. The DNA for the CDR3 is TGTGCCAGCAGGCCCGACAGGGGTAATGAAAAACTGTTTTTT. Translating it yields CASRPDRGNEKLFF.

The chain links TRBV4-2 to TRBJ1-4, with 8 bases matching TRBD1. The V gene end was trimmed by 1 base and the J gene end by 8 bases; junction bases not matched to a gene: 3. Germline V gives CDR1 LGHNA, CDR2 YNFKEQ. There are 14 residues in the CDR3. The CDR3 region is CASSQAQGEEKLFF. The DNA of the CDR3 is TGTGCCAGCAGCCAAGCACAGGGGGAGGAAAAACTGTTTTTT.

The chain has TRBV30 and TRBJ2-1; TRBD2 matches 13 bases. Germline V lookup: CDR1 GTSNPN, CDR2 SVGIG (reference sequence). CDR3 length equals 12 residues. V was pared by 2 bases and J by 12 bases, with 1 base of the junction left unmatched. CDR3 nucleotides: TGTGCCTGGAGTCGGACTAGCGGGGGGCAGTTCTTC. It is translated as CAWSRTSGGQFF.

The V call is TRBV10-1, the J call TRBJ2-3; 7 bases fit TRBD2. The CDR3 runs 15 residues. Germline CDR1 reads WNHNN; CDR2 reads SYGVQD (reference sequence). The ends lost 5 bases at V and 0 bases at J; junction bases unmatched: 5. For the CDR3, the DNA is TGCGCCAGCAGTATGGCTAGCGGTAGCACAGATACGCAGTATTTT. Amino acids: CASSMASGSTDTQYF.

The V gene is TRBV18, the J gene TRBJ1-1, with D perhaps TRBD1 (5 bases). Trimming removed 8 bases from V and 1 base from J, with 8 bases in between. This CDR3 region has 12 residues. Germline CDR1 KGHSH, CDR2 LQKENI. The chain's CDR3 is CASLRGNTEAFF. In DNA, the CDR3 is TGTGCCAGCCTAAGGGGGAACACTGAAGCTTTCTTT.

V gene TRBV5-1 combines with J gene TRBJ2-5, with D possibly being TRBD2 (6 bases). CDR3 length equals 15 residues. CDR1 is SGHRS and CDR2 is YFSETQ in the germline V gene. V dropped 1 base and J dropped 9 bases, with 19 bases sitting between them. CDR3 coding DNA: TGCGCCAGCAGCTTGAATACTGCCGGGGAGGAGGCCCAGTACTTC. This encodes CASSLNTAGEEAQYF.

V usage is TRBV11-2 and J usage is TRBJ1-6; the D gene is possibly TRBD1 (5 bases). V was cut by 5 bases and J by 3 bases, with 11 bases left in between. Germline loops: CDR1 SGHAT, CDR2 FQNNGV. The length of the CDR3 is 15 residues. In DNA, the CDR3 is TGTGCCAGCAGCCCGGTAGGGGACTATAATTCACCCCTCCACTTT. Protein product: CASSPVGDYNSPLHF.

The rearrangement links TRBV9 to TRBJ2-6; the D gene is possibly TRBD2 (5 bases). The V gene's germline CDR1 is SGDLS and CDR2 YYNGEE. This CDR3 is built from 15 residues. V was clipped by 2 bases and J by 2 bases, with 8 bases between them. CDR3 protein: CASSVGLAGANVLTF. The CDR3 nucleotides are TGTGCCAGCAGCGTTGGACTCGCTGGGGCCAACGTCCTGACTTTC.

This chain joins TRBV6-1 and TRBJ1-1, with D possibly TRBD1 on 5 matching bases. From germline, CDR1 is MNHNS and CDR2 SASEGT. This CDR3 comprises 14 residues. Trimming left V 6 bases short and J 1 base short, with 12 bases between. CDR3 coding DNA: TGTGCCAGCAGGTCCGGGGGAGAGAACACTGAAGCTTTCTTT. Translating gives CASRSGGENTEAFF.

The chain is built from TRBV5-1 and TRBJ2-2; TRBD1 might be the D (5 bases). Deletions cut 2 bases from V and 3 bases from J, with 11 bases between. CDR1 and CDR2 (germline): SGHRS, YFSETQ. The length of the CDR3 is 15 residues. CDR3 sequence reads: CASSLDSGYTGELFF. CDR3 sequence (DNA): TGCGCCAGCAGCTTAGACAGTGGGTACACCGGGGAGCTGTTTTTT. Combining the CDR3 with reference TRBV5-1 and TRBJ2-2 gives the whole variable domain KAGVTQTPRYLIKTRGQQVTLSCSPISGHRSVSWYQQTPGQGLQFLFEYFSETQRNKGNFPGRFSGRQFSNSRSEMNVSTLELGDSALYLCASSLDSGYTGELFFGEGSRLTVL.

The chain combines TRBV7-3 with TRBJ2-7; possible D gene TRBD1, 7 bases. The CDR3 length is 15 residues. V was pared by 5 bases and J by 2 bases, with 16 bases between. Germline values: CDR1 SGHTA, CDR2 FQGTGA. The CDR3 region is CASSPQGGQAYEQYF. The CDR3, as DNA: TGTGCCAGCAGCCCCCAGGGAGGACAGGCCTACGAGCAGTACTTC.

The V call is TRBV5-1, the J call TRBJ2-2, with D possibly being TRBD1 (6 bases). Germline loops: CDR1 SGHRS, CDR2 YFSETQ. Trimming pared 0 bases from V and 1 base from J, leaving 7 bases between. The CDR3 runs 15 residues. The CDR3 bases are TGCGCCAGCAGCTTGGAGACAGGGAACACCGGGGAGCTGTTTTTT. This codes for CASSLETGNTGELFF.

This chain joins TRBV6-5 and TRBJ2-7, with 9 bases fitting TRBD2. The CDR3 spans 16 residues. Germline trimming cut 3 bases from V and 0 bases from J; bases unmatched to any gene: 6. Germline loops: CDR1 MNHEY, CDR2 SVGAGI. The CDR3 DNA reads as TGTGCCAGCAGTTATCGCGCGGGGGGGAGCTCCTACGAGCAGTACTTC. This sequence encodes CASSYRAGGSSYEQYF.

The V call is TRBV25-1, the J call TRBJ2-5; TRBD1 matches at 8 bases. The J call may be incorrect, as the DNA end agrees better with TRBJ2-7. CDR1 MGHDK and CDR2 SYGVNS come from the germline V gene. This CDR3 spans 15 amino acids. In DNA, the CDR3 is TGTGCCAGCAGGGAGACAGGGGAGAAGTCCTACGAGCAGTACTTC. Its translation: CASRETGEKSYEQYF.

The chain is built from TRBV4-1 and TRBJ2-7; a possible D gene is TRBD2 (6 bases). The CDR3 spans 16 residues. V was clipped by 0 bases and J by 0 bases, with 12 bases between them. Germline V gene data show CDR1 as MGHRA and CDR2 as YSYEKL. The CDR3 DNA is TGCGCCAGCAGCCAAGAACGGGACTGGAGCTCCTACGAGCAGTACTTC. Translating gives CASSQERDWSSYEQYF.

The chain carries TRBV19 and TRBJ1-2; D is possibly TRBD1 (5 bases). Deletions cut 6 bases from V and 6 bases from J, with 14 bases between. The germline V gene has CDR1 LNHDA and CDR2 SQIVND (reference sequence). This CDR3 is 13 amino acids long. CDR3 sequence (DNA): TGTGCCAGTAGCCAAGACAGTGATAATGGCTACACCTTC. It specifies CASSQDSDNGYTF.

The CDR3 coding sequence is TGTGCCAGCAGCTTAAATCTTTTTTACGAGCAGTACTTC. Translating gives CASSLNLFYEQYF. The V call is TRBV13, the J call TRBJ2-7; D remains ambiguous. There are 13 residues in the CDR3. Germline V gene sequence: CDR1 PRHDT, CDR2 FYEKMQ (reference sequence). V was trimmed by 2 bases and J by 4 bases, leaving 9 bases between them.

In DNA, the CDR3 is TGTGCCTGGACAGGGGGGAAAAACACCGGGGAGCTGTTTTTT. It encodes CAWTGGKNTGELFF. The chain carries TRBV30 and TRBJ2-2, with D maybe TRBD1 (7 bases). Trimming removed 4 bases from V and 2 bases from J, with 11 bases in between. Germline-derived CDR1 and CDR2 are GTSNPN and SVGIG (reference sequence). The CDR3 length is 14 residues.

This rearrangement joins TRBV27 to TRBJ2-7; the D gene is possibly TRBD2 (7 bases). This CDR3 has 16 residues. Trimming left V 4 bases short and J 0 bases short, with 16 bases between. In germline, CDR1 is MNHEY, CDR2 SMNVEV (reference sequence). Here the CDR3 DNA reads TGTGCCAGCAGTTCCCCGGGCGGGGGCAGCTCCTACGAGCAGTACTTC. Its translation: CASSSPGGGSSYEQYF.

This rearrangement joins TRBV30 to TRBJ1-6; D is undetermined. This CDR3 comprises 14 residues. CDR1 and CDR2 (germline): GTSNPN, SVGIG (reference sequence). Trimming cost V 5 bases and J 4 bases, with 12 bases left between them. The CDR3 nucleotides read TGTGCCTGGGGATCGGGTTCGTATAATTCACCCCTCCACTTT. Amino acid sequence: CAWGSGSYNSPLHF.

J is TRBJ1-4 and V is TRBV4-1, with a tentative D call TRBD1 (5 bases). Per germline, CDR1 MGHRA and CDR2 YSYEKL. Trimming cost V 1 base and J 5 bases, with 14 bases left between them. The CDR3 runs 16 residues. CDR3 nucleotide sequence: TGCGCCAGCAGCCAAGGAATAGGACAAAGGAATGAAAAACTGTTTTTT. It translates to CASSQGIGQRNEKLFF.